This passage covers 21 T cell receptor beta chains from one sample sequenced in a study of CD8 T cells in ankylosing spondylitis. Study-wide points: There was a TCR beta motif, made of fewer than 10 highly homologous variants, that appeared characteristic of ankylosing spondylitis blood.

MiXCR, applied by TCRdb to the 5' RACE reads, yields one record per CDR3 protein. This sample has about 540,000 distinct CDR3 sequences, with about 13% found just once. Their cognate antigens are unknown. What was sequenced was blood, either unsorted or a sorted T cell fraction (not recorded which). These receptors all come from a male donor with ankylosing spondylitis.

The rearrangement links TRBV20-1 to TRBJ1-6, with D unresolved. Per the germline V gene, CDR1 is DFQATT and CDR2 is SNEGSKA (reference sequence). Trimming shortened V by 7 bases and J by 0 bases, and 7 bases separated the two germline ends. The CDR3 extends over 13 amino acids. The CDR3 loop reads CSGASSYNSPLHF. DNA of the CDR3: TGCAGTGGTGCGAGCTCCTATAATTCACCCCTCCACTTT.

DNA for the CDR3: TGTGCCAGCTCACTATCTGGACAGGGGCCAGATACGCAGTATTTT. It translates to CASSLSGQGPDTQYF. V is TRBV18 and J is TRBJ2-3, with 9 positions matching TRBD1. CDR3 length: 15 residues. V gave up 4 bases and J gave up 4 bases; unmatched junction bases: 6. The germline gives CDR1 KGHSH, CDR2 LQKENI.

V is TRBV19 and J is TRBJ1-1; D is ambiguous. The CDR3 is 11 amino acids. Between the trimmed V and J ends, which lost 7 bases and 5 bases, there was a span of 8 bases. Germline values: CDR1 LNHDA, CDR2 SQIVND (reference sequence). The CDR3 DNA sequence: TGTGCCAGTACCCGCCGAACTGAAGCTTTCTTT. Protein sequence: CASTRRTEAFF.

This clonotype appeared a few times. The rearrangement uses TRBV7-9 and TRBJ2-5, with no clear D. Trimming removed 3 bases from V and 0 bases from J, with 11 bases in between. From germline, CDR1 is SEHNR and CDR2 FQNEAQ (reference sequence). This CDR3 comprises 15 residues. The CDR3 bases are TGTGCCAGCAGCTTCGTAATCGGCCACCAAGAGACCCAGTACTTC. Amino acids: CASSFVIGHQETQYF.

CDR3 protein: CASSRDREKLFF. The CDR3 nucleotides read TGTGCCAGCAGCCGAGACAGGGAAAAACTGTTTTTT. The chain uses TRBV14 and TRBJ1-4; D is perhaps TRBD1 (6 bases). The CDR3 covers 12 residues. The ends were cut back, 4 bases at V and 8 bases at J, with 8 bases in the middle. The germline CDR1 and CDR2 sequences are SGHDN and FVKESK. Filled out from reference TRBV14 and TRBJ1-4, the complete variable domain reads EAGVTQFPSHSVIEKGQTVTLRCDPISGHDNLYWYRRVMGKEIKFLLHFVKESKQDESGMPNNRFLAERTGGTYSTLKVQPAELEDSGVYFCASSRDREKLFFGSGTQLSVL.

This clonotype has only a few counts. The gene calls are TRBV7-6 and TRBJ2-6; either TRBD1 or TRBD2 may supply D (5 bases each). V lost 3 bases and J 0 bases, leaving 15 bases between the germline ends. The germline CDR1 and CDR2 sequences are SGHVS and FNYEAQ. This CDR3 spans 18 amino acids. The CDR3 DNA is TGTGCCAGCAGCTTCCGGGGCAGGGTTACCTCTGGGGCCAACGTCCTGACTTTC. This gives the protein CASSFRGRVTSGANVLTF.

This chain uses TRBV29-1 with TRBJ2-1, with 9 bases identical to TRBD1. Unmatched junction bases numbered 6, after V lost 1 base and J lost 2 bases. Germline-derived CDR1 and CDR2 are SQVTM and ANQGSEA. The CDR3 covers 16 residues. CDR3 residues: CSVEAYGTGTYNEQFF. The CDR3 nucleotides read TGCAGCGTTGAAGCGTACGGGACAGGGACCTACAATGAGCAGTTCTTC.

The gene calls are TRBV7-6 and TRBJ2-3; TRBD2 matches 14 bases. Germline CDR1 is SGHVS and CDR2 is FNYEAQ. V was clipped by 4 bases and J by 6 bases; unmatched bases: 9. The CDR3 runs 17 residues. CDR3 loop: CASSSSQTSGREDTQYF. CDR3 coding DNA: TGTGCCAGCAGCTCCTCCCAGACTAGCGGGAGGGAGGATACGCAGTATTTT. The full variable domain, with the rest looked up from reference TRBV7-6 and TRBJ2-3, is GAGVSQSPRYKVTKRGQDVALRCDPISGHVSLYWYRQALGQGPEFLTYFNYEAQQDKSGLPNDRFSAERPEGSISTLTIQRTEQRDSAMYRCASSSSQTSGREDTQYFGPGTRLTVL.

In its sample, this clonotype was seen many times. The chain is built from TRBV29-1 and TRBJ2-7; 8 bases line up with TRBD1. With 3 bases clipped from V and 6 bases from J, the junction kept 7 bases outside the gene matches. CDR1 SQVTM and CDR2 ANQGSEA come from the germline V gene. The CDR3 contains 13 residues. CDR3 nucleotides: TGCAGCGTTGATAGAACAGGGGGGAGCGAGCAGTACTTC. This sequence encodes CSVDRTGGSEQYF.

The sample holds a few counts of this clonotype. V and J are TRBV4-1 and TRBJ2-1; 8 positions match TRBD2. V dropped 0 bases and J dropped 14; count of bases not matched to a gene: 9. The CDR3 loop spans 14 amino acids. CDR1 MGHRA and CDR2 YSYEKL come from the germline V gene. The CDR3 region has the DNA TGCGCCAGCAGCCAAGAGGAAGGGACTAGTGGGGAGTTCTTC. Its translation: CASSQEEGTSGEFF.

CDR3 nucleotides: TGTGCCAGCAGCCTAACGCTGGAAGCCGAGCAGTACGTC. Translation gives CASSLTLEAEQYV. This chain uses TRBV3-1 with TRBJ2-7; unclear D gene. The V gene lost 4 bases and the J gene lost 6 bases, with 13 bases spanning the gap. The CDR3 runs 13 residues. The germline V gene has CDR1 LGHDT and CDR2 YNNKEL (reference sequence).

Many counts were recorded for this clonotype. V is TRBV7-2 and J is TRBJ2-3; TRBD2 matches 9 bases. CDR1 is SGHTA and CDR2 is FQGNSA in the germline V gene. V was pared by 4 bases and J by 6 bases, with 11 bases of the junction left unmatched. The CDR3 loop spans 16 amino acids. The CDR3: CASSYRTGLALDTQYF. CDR3 bases: TGTGCCAGCAGCTACCGTACGGGACTAGCCTTGGATACGCAGTATTTT.

This clonotype was picked up a small number of times. The chain has TRBV7-2 and TRBJ1-5; TRBD1 matches 8 bases. V shed 5 bases and J 4 bases; nucleotides not matched to a gene: 7. CDR3 length equals 15 residues. In germline, CDR1 is SGHTA, CDR2 FQGNSA. CDR3 sequence reads: CASSIQGGENQPQHF. Written as DNA, the CDR3 is TGTGCCAGCAGCATACAGGGGGGAGAAAATCAGCCCCAGCATTTT.

This clonotype was counted at least ten times. The chain combines TRBV3-1 with TRBJ2-7; no clear D gene. The CDR3 loop spans 13 amino acids. V was shortened by 2 bases and J by 3 bases, with 8 bases between the two germline ends. The V gene's germline CDR1 is LGHDT and CDR2 YNNKEL (reference sequence). CDR3 sequence (DNA): TGTGCCAGCAGCCAACGTTTTGACTACGAGCAGTACTTC. As protein: CASSQRFDYEQYF.

This clonotype was seen a handful of times. The chain recombines TRBV30 with TRBJ2-1; D call uncertain. Trimming cost V 1 base and J 9 bases, with 10 bases left between them. CDR1 GTSNPN and CDR2 SVGIG come from the germline V gene (reference sequence). The CDR3 has 12 residues. CDR3 region: CAWSALLGEQFF. The CDR3 DNA reads TGTGCCTGGAGTGCCCTCCTAGGTGAGCAGTTCTTC.

The chain has TRBV2 and TRBJ2-1; 12 bases are a match to TRBD2. Germline V gene data show CDR1 as SNHLY and CDR2 as FYNNEI. V dropped 6 bases and J dropped 6; count of bases not matched to a gene: 6. This CDR3 region has 15 residues. This CDR3 is CASRATSGRSNEQFF. Written as DNA, the CDR3 is TGTGCCAGCAGGGCTACTAGCGGGAGGAGCAATGAGCAGTTCTTC.

The chain links TRBV3-1 to TRBJ2-3; 7 bases align to TRBD2. CDR1 LGHDT and CDR2 YNNKEL come from the germline V gene (reference sequence). The CDR3 totals 16 residues. The trim removed 3 bases at V and 1 base at J, leaving 7 bases unmatched. DNA of the CDR3: TGTGCCAGCAGCCAGTCGCGGGAGAGCGGCACAGATACGCAGTATTTT. As protein: CASSQSRESGTDTQYF.

The gene calls are TRBV20-1 and TRBJ2-5; D is tentatively TRBD1 or TRBD2 (5 bases each). V lost 6 bases to trimming and J lost 6 bases, with 14 bases between them. CDR1 and CDR2 (germline): DFQATT, SNEGSKA (reference sequence). The CDR3 is 12 residues long. The CDR3 sequence: CSARDPGKTQYF. The CDR3 region has the DNA TGCAGTGCCAGGGACCCCGGAAAGACCCAGTACTTC.

The sample holds a few counts of this clonotype. The chain recombines TRBV7-9 with TRBJ2-1; 10 bases align to TRBD1. This CDR3 has 15 residues. With V trimmed by 5 bases and J by 6 bases, 7 bases remained unmatched. Germline V CDR1 and CDR2: SEHNR, FQNEAQ (reference sequence). CDR3 region: CASSQRDRGFNEQFF. DNA for the CDR3: TGTGCCAGCAGCCAGAGGGACAGGGGATTCAATGAGCAGTTCTTC.

This clonotype was counted many times. CDR3 sequence (DNA): TGTGCCAGCAGTGCTGGACTAGCGGTGGACGAGCAGTACTTC. Protein product: CASSAGLAVDEQYF. The rearrangement links TRBV2 to TRBJ2-7; 10 bases line up with TRBD2. The CDR3 is 14 residues long. V was clipped by 4 bases and J by 5 bases; unmatched bases: 5. CDR1 SNHLY and CDR2 FYNNEI come from the germline V gene. Drawing the rest from reference TRBV2 and TRBJ2-7, the complete variable domain is EPEVTQTPSHQVTQMGQEVILRCVPISNHLYFYWYRQILGQKVEFLVSFYNNEISEKSEIFDDQFSVERPDGSNFTLKIRSTKLEDSAMYFCASSAGLAVDEQYFGPGTRLTVT.

The rearrangement links TRBV29-1 to TRBJ2-1; 7 bases line up with TRBD2. The CDR3 is made up of 13 amino acids. Per the germline V gene, CDR1 is SQVTM and CDR2 is ANQGSEA. V was clipped by 3 bases and J by 5 bases; unmatched bases: 4. CDR3 protein: CSVEGTKNNEQFF. Here the CDR3 DNA reads TGCAGCGTTGAGGGGACTAAAAACAATGAGCAGTTCTTC.